A selection of T cell receptor beta chains follows, all from one sample in a study of shared clonotypes between healthy human individuals. TCRdb's table, derived via immunoSEQ multiplex PCR, lists solely in-frame clones and lacks some. The table records more than 1,200,000 clones, less than 99% of them present only once. The material sequenced was naive CD4+ T cells sorted from blood. The receptors here all came from a man aged 25 to 45 in good health. The CDR3 runs from the conserved cysteine through the conserved F or W. Each record gives: V gene, J gene, clone size, D gene, CDR3 DNA, CDR3 protein. The D gene is left open where the match is weak. Expanded clones get a size class; other rows say once, few or many, or leave the size out.

TRBV7-9	TRBJ2-2	NA	NA	TGTGCCAGCAGCCAGGGGTCCAGGGCCCCCGGGGAGCTGTTTTTT	CASSQGSRAPGELFF
TRBV5-1	TRBJ2-3	NA	NA	TGCGCCAGCAGCTTGGCCAGAGGACAGAACATCCACACAGATACGCAGTATTTT	CASSLARGQNIHTDTQYF
TRBV4-3	TRBJ2-5	NA	TRBD2	TGCGCCAGCAGCCCACATACTAGCGGGAGGGCCGAAGAGACCCAGTACTTC	CASSPHTSGRAEETQYF
TRBV18	TRBJ1-3	NA	NA	TGTGCCAGCTCACCTGCTACCGGCGGGGGTGGAAACACCATATATTTT	CASSPATGGGGNTIYF
TRBV5-8	TRBJ2-2	NA	TRBD2	TGTGCCAGCAGCCTGGGACTAGCGGGGCCGAGGACCGGGGAGCTGTTTTTT	CASSLGLAGPRTGELFF
TRBV10-3	TRBJ2-2	once	NA	TGTGCCATTACTCTGGGGCTCACCGGGGAGCTGTTTTTT	CAITLGLTGELFF
TRBV6-1	TRBJ1-5	once	NA	TGTGCCAGCAGGGGGGATGCACGGGAGCCCCAGCATTTT	CASRGDAREPQHF
TRBV27	TRBJ2-7	NA	NA	TGTGCCAGCAGTTTATCGGGGGGCATCTCGGCCCGCGAGCAGTACTTC	CASSLSGGISAREQYF
TRBV5-1	TRBJ1-4	once	NA	TGCGCCAGCAAAAACAACCATGCAACTAATGAAAAACTGTTTTTT	CASKNNHATNEKLFF
TRBV9	TRBJ2-1	once	TRBD2	TGTGCCAGCAGCGGGCCGGGACTAGCGCTCTACAATGAGCAGTTCTTC	CASSGPGLALYNEQFF
TRBV19	TRBJ2-1	NA	NA	TGTGCCAGTAGTCAGGTAGGGTACTACAATGAGCAGTTCTTC	CASSQVGYYNEQFF
TRBV5-1	TRBJ2-5	NA	TRBD2	TGCGCCAGCAGCTTGAGCGGGAGTTCCGAGACCCAGTACTTC	CASSLSGSSETQYF
TRBV4-2	TRBJ2-7	NA	NA	TGTGCCAGCAGCCAAGAGGCTGACTACGAGCAGTACTTC	CASSQEADYEQYF
TRBV28	TRBJ2-6	NA	TRBD1	TGTGCCAGCAGGGAATTGACAGGGAGTGGACCTGGGGCCAACGTCCTGACTTTC	CASRELTGSGPGANVLTF
TRBV28	TRBJ2-7	NA	NA	TGTGCCAGCAGCACCAGGGTGAGCGAGCAGTACTTC	CASSTRVSEQYF
TRBV9	TRBJ2-1	NA	TRBD2	TGTGCCAGCAGCGTAAATCCCCGAGGGACTAGCGGGCTACCAACCTACAATGAGCAGTTCTTC	CASSVNPRGTSGLPTYNEQFF
TRBV18	TRBJ1-4	NA	NA	TGTGCCAGCTCACCACGGGGGGCACTTGAAAAACTGTTTTTT	CASSPRGALEKLFF
TRBV27	TRBJ1-4	NA	TRBD1	TGTGCCAGCAGGAGACAGGGGGAGAATGAAAAACTGTTTTTT	CASRRQGENEKLFF
TRBV27	TRBJ2-7	NA	NA	TGTGCCAGCAGAGGGGGTTCCACAACTCCATTCTCCTACGAGCAGTACTTC	CASRGGSTTPFSYEQYF
TRBV5-1	TRBJ2-6	NA	NA	TGCGCCAGCAGCTTGGAGGCAGTCTCTGGGGCCAACGTCCTGACTTTC	CASSLEAVSGANVLTF
TRBV6-4	TRBJ2-1	NA	NA	TGTGCCAGCAGTGTGACTAGTTCCTACAATGAGCAGTTCTTC	CASSVTSSYNEQFF
TRBV27	TRBJ2-7	NA	NA	TGTGCCAGCAGTACAGGGCCGCCCTACGAGCAGTACTTC	CASSTGPPYEQYF
TRBV5-1	TRBJ2-5	NA	TRBD2	TGCGCCAGCAGCGCGGGGACTAGCGGGAGAGTCGGGGAGACCCAGTACTTC	CASSAGTSGRVGETQYF